These T cell receptor beta chains were read from a single sample in a study of CD8 T cells in Susac syndrome. TCRdb redid the calling of the immunoSEQ multiplex PCR reads with MiXCR, one entry per CDR3 protein. The data show roughly 140,000 distinct CDR3 sequences, around 94% seen once. What was sequenced was CD8+ T cells from PBMCs. These receptors originate from a human donor in good health. The CDR3 runs from the conserved cysteine through the conserved F or W.

>TRBJ2-7|TRBV20-1
CSAPWLAGEQYF
>TRBJ2-3|TRBV27
CASSDGQGPRTQYF
>TRBJ1-4|TRBV15
CATSGVTNEKLFF
>TRBJ2-7|TRBV9
CASSEGPTSLYEQYF
>TRBJ2-1|TRBV9
CASSVAEGHNEQFF
>TRBJ2-5|TRBV27
CAVRDRQETQYF
>TRBJ2-3|TRBV7-3
CASSPIGTDTQYF
>TRBJ2-4|TRBV18
CASSPGGPKLAKNIQYF
>TRBJ2-5|TRBV6-1
CASSLGEVQYF
>TRBJ1-2|TRBV9
CASSGTNSVRYGYTF
>TRBJ2-7|TRBV4-3
CASSQGRDNTYEQYF
>TRBJ2-1|TRBV25-1
CASSDLAREQFF
>TRBJ2-2|TRBV29-1
CSVEYAGELFF
>TRBJ2-1|TRBV29-1
CSVEGGPTGDEQFF
>TRBJ1-2|TRBV29-1
CSVENQEKDGYTF
>TRBJ1-2|TRBV5-6
CASSWPKTDNYGYTF
>TRBJ2-2|TRBV29-1
CSVELIAGGTLSGELFF
>TRBJ2-6|TRBV7-8
CASSRSGANVLTF
>TRBJ2-7|TRBV7-2
CASSFGFYEQYF
>TRBJ2-2|TRBV6-2/TRBV6-3
CASSYSSQTGELFF
>TRBJ2-3|TRBV7-8
CASSLGGRVDTQYF
>TRBJ1-2|TRBV7-9
CASSSGTSYGYTF
>TRBJ2-1|TRBV20-1
CSALPMAVSYNEQFF
>TRBJ2-7|TRBV7-2
CASSQGFTYEQYF
>TRBJ2-7|TRBV3-1
CASSHSNWPVGYEQYF
>TRBJ2-5|TRBV2
CASSITGLETQYF
>TRBJ2-5|TRBV27
CASSFGAGQETQYF
>TRBJ1-5|TRBV27
CASRVTELQPQHF
>TRBJ1-1|TRBV29-1
CSVAVPEAFF
>TRBJ2-5|TRBV15
CATSSRLEQETQYF
>TRBJ2-5|TRBV9
CASRPGTGGGETQYF
>TRBJ2-3|TRBV15
CATQLAGGGDTQYF
>TRBJ2-6|TRBV3-1
CASSPPSGANVLTF
>TRBJ1-4|TRBV9
CASSADSFSEKLFF
>TRBJ2-5|TRBV7-9
CASSPGDWVPETQYF
>TRBJ2-6|TRBV25-1
CASSHAVSGANVLTF
>TRBJ2-1|TRBV13
CASSPGLNEQFF
>TRBJ2-1|TRBV4-2
CASSQESGNYNEQFF
>TRBJ2-7|TRBV29-1
CSALAASSYEQYF
>TRBJ2-4|TRBV28
CASSLLGQGLQYF
>TRBJ2-2|TRBV12-5
CASLQAPTGELFF
>TRBJ1-1|TRBV25-1
CASSEYSDREAFF